What follows are 5 T cell receptor beta chains derived from one specimen sequenced in a study of shared clonotypes between healthy human individuals. Sequenced by immunoSEQ multiplex PCR; TCRdb stores in-frame clones only, minus some. The sample comprises approximately 720,000 clones, approximately 79% of which are singletons, and less than 2% rests with the top ten. Sequenced input: memory CD4+ T cells sorted from blood. Subset of the sample: CD45RA-negative fraction. Receptor source: a woman aged 25 to 39 in good health.

This CDR3 reads CASSPPAGGPNPSGYTF. CDR3 nucleotides: TGTGCCAGCTCACCACCCGCAGGGGGCCCCAACCCAAGTGGCTACACCTTC. The chain is built from TRBV18 and TRBJ1-2, with 8 bases that match TRBD1. The CDR3 runs 17 residues. Germline lookup yields CDR1 KGHSH and CDR2 LQKENI. The trim removed 0 bases at V and 7 bases at J, leaving 13 bases unmatched. The full variable domain, with the rest looked up from reference TRBV18 and TRBJ1-2, is NAGVMQNPRHLVRRRGQEARLRCSPMKGHSHVYWYRQLPEEGLKFMVYLQKENIIDESGMPKERFSAEFPKEGPSILRIQQVVRGDSAAYFCASSPPAGGPNPSGYTFGSGTRLTVV.

This clone has only a few counts. The CDR3 loop is CASSFQESTDTQYF. As DNA, the CDR3 is TGTGCCAGCAGCTTCCAAGAGAGCACAGATACGCAGTATTTT. The rearrangement links TRBV11-2 to TRBJ2-3; D not certain. The CDR3 spans 14 residues. Germline V lookup: CDR1 SGHAT, CDR2 FQNNGV. V gave up 3 bases and J gave up 0 bases, with 7 bases separating them.

This clone showed up just a few times. J is TRBJ1-2 and V is TRBV6-1; TRBD1 aligns across 8 bases. The V gene end was trimmed by 2 bases and the J gene end by 8 bases; junction bases not matched to a gene: 10. Germline V gene lookup returns CDR1 MNHNS and CDR2 SASEGT. This CDR3 is built from 15 residues. The CDR3 sequence is CASSEFSQGARGYTF. The CDR3 DNA follows: TGTGCCAGCAGTGAATTTTCTCAGGGGGCGCGCGGCTACACCTTC.

In the case of this clone: The sample holds other DNA sequences that translate to the same CDR3. The chain carries TRBV27 and TRBJ1-3; D remains unclear. Trimming removed 4 bases from V and 4 bases from J, with 8 bases in between. Germline V CDR1 and CDR2: MNHEY, SMNVEV (reference sequence). The CDR3 is 13 amino acids. The CDR3 coding sequence is TGTGCCAGCAGTTCCTCCGGGGGAAACACCATATATTTT. Protein sequence: CASSSSGGNTIYF.

This chain uses TRBV27 with TRBJ2-1; 8 nucleotides line up with TRBD1. CDR1 is MNHEY and CDR2 is SMNVEV in the germline V gene (reference sequence). After removal of 3 bases from V and 1 base from J, the junction contained 2 bases not matched to a gene. The CDR3 extends over 15 amino acids. In DNA, the CDR3 is TGTGCCAGCAGTTTCAGGGGGCCTTCCTACAATGAGCAGTTCTTC. Its protein is CASSFRGPSYNEQFF.